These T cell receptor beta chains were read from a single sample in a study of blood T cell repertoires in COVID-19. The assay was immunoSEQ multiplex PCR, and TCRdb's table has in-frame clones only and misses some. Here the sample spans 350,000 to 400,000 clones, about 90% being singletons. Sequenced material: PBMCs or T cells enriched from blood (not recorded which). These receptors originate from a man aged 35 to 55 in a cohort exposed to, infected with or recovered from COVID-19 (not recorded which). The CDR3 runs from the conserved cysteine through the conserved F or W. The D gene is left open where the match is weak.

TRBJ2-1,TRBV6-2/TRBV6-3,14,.,CASSYGLAYNEQFF,TGTGCCAGCAGTTACGGACTGGCGTACAATGAGCAGTTCTTC
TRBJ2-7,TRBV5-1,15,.,CASSPRQGRSYEQYF,TGCGCCAGCAGCCCAAGGCAGGGTCGCAGCTACGAGCAGTACTTC
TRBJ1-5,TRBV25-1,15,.,CASSGRKNAGQPQHF,TGTGCCAGCAGTGGGCGGAAAAATGCTGGTCAGCCCCAGCATTTT
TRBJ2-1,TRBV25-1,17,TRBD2,CASSELAGGGGYNEQFF,TGTGCCAGCAGTGAACTAGCGGGAGGTGGGGGTTACAATGAGCAGTTCTTC
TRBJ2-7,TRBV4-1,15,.,CASSLLTGQAGEQYF,TGCGCCAGCAGCCTCCTGACAGGCCAAGCAGGCGAGCAGTACTTC
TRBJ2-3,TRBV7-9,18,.,CASSDPDRTFRHTDTQYF,TGTGCCAGCAGCGACCCCGACCGAACATTCCGACACACAGATACGCAGTATTTT
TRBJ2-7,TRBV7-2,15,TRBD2,CASSSFSGRSYEQYF,TGTGCCAGCAGCTCATTTAGCGGGAGGTCCTACGAGCAGTACTTC
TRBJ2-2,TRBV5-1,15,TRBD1,CASSGGQGAVGELFF,TGCGCCAGCAGCGGGGGACAGGGGGCTGTCGGGGAGCTGTTTTTT
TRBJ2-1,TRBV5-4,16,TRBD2,CASSFGSRERFNEQFF,TGTGCCAGCAGCTTTGGGTCGCGGGAGAGGTTCAATGAGCAGTTCTTC
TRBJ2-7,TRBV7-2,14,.,CASRRDPLASEQYF,TGTGCCAGCAGAAGAGACCCACTAGCCAGCGAGCAGTACTTC
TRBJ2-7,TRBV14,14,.,CASSQTTASYEQYF,TGTGCCAGCAGCCAGACGACAGCTTCCTACGAGCAGTACTTC
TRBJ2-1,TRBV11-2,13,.,CASSPGLDNEQFF,TGTGCCAGCAGCCCGGGACTCGACAATGAGCAGTTCTTC
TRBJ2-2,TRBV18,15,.,CASSPQTINTGELFF,TGTGCCAGCTCACCACAGACTATTAACACCGGGGAGCTGTTTTTT
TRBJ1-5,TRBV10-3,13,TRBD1,CAINQGEDQPQHF,TGTGCCATCAATCAGGGGGAGGATCAGCCCCAGCATTTT
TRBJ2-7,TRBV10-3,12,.,CATTGKSYEQYF,TGTGCCACCACAGGGAAGTCCTACGAGCAGTACTTC
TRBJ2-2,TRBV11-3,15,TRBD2,CASSISLAGSGELFF,TGTGCCAGCAGCATTTCTTTAGCGGGAAGCGGGGAGCTGTTTTTT
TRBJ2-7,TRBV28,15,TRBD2,CASSLGGPGGYEQYF,TGTGCCAGCAGTTTAGGGGGCCCGGGAGGGTACGAGCAGTACTTC
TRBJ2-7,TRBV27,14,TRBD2,CASSTRTSICEQYF,TGTGCCAGCAGTACCAGGACTAGCATTTGCGAGCAGTACTTC
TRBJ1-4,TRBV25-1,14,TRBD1,CASRNRGLDEKLFF,TGTGCCAGCAGAAACAGGGGACTGGATGAAAAACTGTTTTTT
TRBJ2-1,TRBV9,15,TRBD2,CASSPREGSYNEQFF,TGTGCCAGCAGCCCCAGGGAGGGCTCCTACAATGAGCAGTTCTTC